The present TCR beta chain was sequenced within a study of blood T cell repertoires in COVID-19. Study information: Samples taken during acute and convalescent COVID-19 were collected in the United States, Italy and Spain. Nucleic acid was either cDNA or gDNA, and it came from T cells, B-cell-depleted T cells, or PBMCs.

In the study's own analysis: Amplified reference gene primers provided the basis for estimating nucleated cell counts. The table came from immunoSEQ multiplex PCR; TCRdb's copy has only in-frame clones and leaves some out. Clone size and the V and J calls come from that table; the DNA yielded D and trimming. The sample lists some 50,000 clones; around 76% were seen once. This TCR was recovered from a human donor in a cohort sampled during active COVID-19. Source material: peripheral blood.

The CDR3 DNA reads TGTGCCAGCAGCCCGTGGGGGGGCGAAGTCGAGCAGTACTTC. Translation gives CASSPWGGEVEQYF. The chain couples TRBV7-9 to TRBJ2-7; D perhaps matches TRBD2 (7 bases). V lost 5 bases to trimming and J lost 6 bases, with 17 bases between them. Germline values: CDR1 SEHNR, CDR2 FQNEAQ (reference sequence). The CDR3 contains 14 residues.